This is a list of T cell receptor beta chains from one sample in a study of response to subunit inactivated influenza vaccine. TCRdb independently ran MiXCR on the RT-PCR reads; one entry per CDR3 protein. The profile shows hundreds of thousands of distinct CDR3 sequences, around 8% of them singletons. Sequencing used PBMCs from blood, obtained less than 30 months after vaccination. Source of these receptors: a man aged 45 to 70 who received an inactivated influenza vaccine. Each CDR3 is given with its conserved first and last residue. D genes are given only for firm matches. Clone size is not always given. Where it is, it says once, few, many or a class for expanded clones.

V	J	D	size	DNA	CDR3
TRBV5-1	TRBJ2-7	TRBD1	few	TGCGCCAGCAGCGTGGACAGGGGTGCCGAGCAGTACTTC	CASSVDRGAEQYF
TRBV6-1	TRBJ2-7	.	many	TGTGCCAGCAGTGAAGCAACGAGGGACACTACGATGGAGCAGTACTTC	CASSEATRDTTMEQYF
TRBV7-2	TRBJ2-5	.	few	TGTGCCAGCAGCTTATCCTGGCAAGAGACCCAGTACTTC	CASSLSWQETQYF
TRBV5-1	TRBJ2-5	TRBD1	.	TGCGCCAGCAGCGGACAGGGGGCTCAAGAGACCCAGTACTTC	CASSGQGAQETQYF
TRBV5-1	TRBJ2-3	TRBD2	.	TGCGCCAGCAGCCCCGGGACTACTGCGCGCACAGATACGCAGTATTTT	CASSPGTTARTDTQYF
TRBV12-3/TRBV12-4	TRBJ1-5	TRBD1	many	TGTGCCAGCAGTCAAGGACAGGGGTCGCCCCGGCCCCAGCATTTT	CASSQGQGSPRPQHF
TRBV10-3	TRBJ2-1	.	few	TGTGCCATCAGTGAGTCGATATCAGCGGGTCCCTACAATGAGCAGTTCTTC	CAISESISAGPYNEQFF
TRBV20-1	TRBJ2-5	.	few	TGCAGTGCTAGAGTTGCAGGGGGCGCGGGAGGTTCGTGGGAGACCCAGTACTTC	CSARVAGGAGGSWETQYF
TRBV4-1	TRBJ1-1	.	few	TGCGCCAGCAGACCTGGAACGGGATTTCCGAACACTGAAGCTTTCTTT	CASRPGTGFPNTEAFF
TRBV12-3/TRBV12-4	TRBJ2-5	.	many	TGTGCCAGCAGTTTATGGCAGCCCACACAAGAGACCCAGTACTTC	CASSLWQPTQETQYF
TRBV6-1	TRBJ1-1	TRBD1	few	TGTGCCAGCAGGGCTCAGGGGGCCTCTGAAGCTTTCTTT	CASRAQGASEAFF
TRBV6-2/TRBV6-3	TRBJ1-3	.	few	TGTGCCAGCAGTTCCCAATGGACCGACAGCTCTGGAAACACCATATATTTT	CASSSQWTDSSGNTIYF
TRBV20-1	TRBJ2-7	.	.	TGCAGTGCTAGAGATCAAGGGAGACAGTACTTC	CSARDQGRQYF
TRBV20-1	TRBJ2-3	.	.	TGCTGTGCCCGACTTCCGGGGGACGTTACAGATACGCAGTATTTT	CCARLPGDVTDTQYF
TRBV6-5	TRBJ1-1	.	many	TGTGCCAGCAGTTATCGGACGCCCCTGAACACTGAAGCTTTCTTT	CASSYRTPLNTEAFF
TRBV6-2/TRBV6-3	TRBJ1-5	.	many	TGTGCCAGCAGTTACTCGACGCGGCTTTATTATAGCAATCAGCCCCAGCATTTT	CASSYSTRLYYSNQPQHF
TRBV10-3	TRBJ2-3	.	.	TGTGCCATCAGTGAGACCTCAGAGGCCCGGGGGCCGTCAAGGTATTTT	CAISETSEARGPSRYF
TRBV12-3/TRBV12-4	TRBJ1-6	.	.	TGTGCCAGCAGTTTTCGAGGGGACAATTCACCCCTCCACTTT	CASSFRGDNSPLHF
TRBV5-7	TRBJ2-7	TRBD1	.	TGTGCCAGCAGCTCCCGGGACAGGGATTACGAGCAGTACTTC	CASSSRDRDYEQYF
TRBV5-1	TRBJ2-7	.	few	TGCGCCAGCAGAGACAACCCCTACGAGCAGTACTTC	CASRDNPYEQYF
TRBV5-6	TRBJ1-1	TRBD1	few	TGTGCCAGCAGCCTCTACAGGGGAGCGAACACTGAAGCTTTCTTT	CASSLYRGANTEAFF
TRBV20-1	TRBJ2-7	TRBD1	.	TGCAGTGCTAGAGATATAGGACAGGGGTTCTACGAGCAGTACTTC	CSARDIGQGFYEQYF